This TCR beta chain stems from a study of regulatory T cells in long-lasting Graves disease. The study's findings and limits: Gene preferences differed: TRBV28, TRBJ1-2, TRBJ2-5 in persistent cases.

Ten or more counts support this clonotype. The target antigen is unknown. Documented time point: newly diagnosed GD, antithyroid drugs for less than 3 months. PBMC RNA served as the TCR library source. Germline V CDR1 and CDR2: MDHEN, SYDVKM. The V segment lost 3 bases and the J segment 0 bases; nucleotides outside the gene matches: 9. The CDR3 loop spans 17 amino acids. Construction of the TCR beta libraries employed iRepertoire HTBI primers in conjunction with Arm-PCR of CDR3 regions. Using its own MiXCR run on the multiplex PCR reads, TCRdb lists one record per CDR3 protein. The sample carries roughly 410,000 distinct CDR3 sequences, around 16% recorded once. The same data also went into a second study, on T cells in Graves' hyperthyroidism and ophthalmopathy. That study reports: Calling Graves' hyperthyroidism stable meant ophthalmopathy did not progress within 18 months.

The sample consisted of peripheral blood mononuclear cells (PBMCs), taken at new diagnosis, from a patient treated with antithyroid drugs. This chain connects TRBV28 to TRBJ2-3, with 7 positions matching TRBD2. The sequence derives from a woman in her forties with Graves disease. This CDR3 reads CASSFGRWGGSTDTQYF. DNA of the CDR3: TGTGCCAGCAGTTTTGGGCGATGGGGGGGTAGCACAGATACGCAGTATTTT.